The present T cell receptor beta chain was sequenced within a study of beta chain features in type 1 diabetes. For the study at large: Across the samples, some 98,000,000 sorted cells were examined in total.

Trimming took off 7 bases at V and 4 bases at J, with 17 bases between the two ends. CDR3 size: 16 residues. Germline V lookup: CDR1 SEHNR, CDR2 FQNEAQ (reference sequence). Expressed TCRB transcripts were sequenced, since all the RNA that had been isolated was reverse transcribed. Here immunoSEQ multiplex PCR was the method, and the copy in TCRdb shows in-frame clones only, minus some. The sample consists of under 150,000 clones, 15% to 20% of them appearing once. General observations from the study: Significant though moderate, a shortening of TCRB CDR3s appeared in all four CD4+ subsets of Type 1 diabetes patients. VDJ junctions from type 1 diabetes patients carried fewer insertions and larger deletions.

Regarding this clone: Its specificity is not known.

The chain combines TRBV7-9 with TRBJ2-6; perhaps TRBD2 as D (6 bases). The source is a man between 18 and 29 years old with type 1 diabetes. Sequenced: central memory CD4+ T cells from blood. The CDR3 sequence is CASTPGGEEGANVLTF. For the CDR3, the DNA is TGTGCCAGCACCCCCGGAGGGGAAGAGGGGGCCAACGTCCTGACTTTC.